What follows describes a single T cell receptor (beta chain). Here immunoSEQ multiplex PCR was the method, and the copy in TCRdb shows in-frame clones only, minus some. The profile shows 100,000 to 150,000 clones, around nine tenths of them singletons. V shed 6 bases and J shed 5 bases, with 13 bases lying between them. In germline, CDR1 is MNHNY, CDR2 SVGAGI (reference sequence). This CDR3 is 14 amino acids long. The data were taken from a study of control samples from healthy donors and cancer patients. Sequencing was done on a sample of blood. The sequence came from a young man in good health. V and J are TRBV6-6 and TRBJ2-2; D is possibly TRBD1 or TRBD2 (5 bases each). The CDR3 protein is CASSGHTGTGELFF. CDR3 coding DNA: TGTGCCAGCAGCGGACATACGGGGACCGGGGAGCTGTTTTTT.